The clone carrying this T cell receptor (beta chain) was counted at least ten times. This entry belongs to a study of spatial heterogeneity in lung cancer. Trimming stripped 5 bases from V and 1 base from J, with 14 bases between. The CDR3 length is 15 residues. Germline assignment: CDR1 SGHVS and CDR2 FNYEAQ. Every TCR cDNA molecule bore a unique molecular identifier. Via MiXCR, TCRdb re-called the 5' RACE reads, giving one row per CDR3 protein. The table lists 39,000 or so distinct CDR3 sequences, roughly a tenth of them singletons. This sample's time point: blood at routine non-recurrence follow-up after resection. Researchers sequenced whole RNA taken from tumor, nontumor lung or frozen PBMC without sorting.

The V gene is TRBV7-6, the J gene TRBJ2-5, with D possibly being TRBD1 or TRBD2 (5 bases each). The sequencing here drew on PBMCs, taken at follow-up. This receptor was taken from a female donor with early-stage non-small cell lung cancer. The CDR3 nucleotides read TGTGCCAGCAGCCCCTCGGGGCTTACCCAAGAGACCCAGTACTTC. Translated: CASSPSGLTQETQYF.